The 27 T cell receptor beta chains listed next were all sequenced from one sample in a study of Graves' ophthalmopathy and Graves' hyperthyroidism. The authors amplified TCR beta CDR3 regions, and they did so from RNA transcripts for repertoire sequencing. After a first-round RT-PCR with HTBI primers, a second-round multiplex PCR was run. One entry per CDR3 protein, called by TCRdb with MiXCR from the multiplex PCR reads. Of around 520,000 distinct CDR3 sequences in the sample, about 40% were seen once. The sample taken for sequencing was peripheral blood or thyroid tissue (not recorded which). The receptors originated from an adult man with Graves' hyperthyroidism.

With respect to this clonotype: The CDR3 does not end in the conserved phenylalanine or tryptophan, so this is likely a read error. The DNA is omitted, as the CDR3 cannot be located on it reliably, and the CDR3 follows TCRdb's listing. V usage is TRBV7-9 and J usage is TRBJ2-1; TRBD2 reflects the table's D call only, with no check against the DNA. The CDR3 has 20 amino acids, counting both end residues. CDR1 and CDR2 from the germline V gene are SEHNR and FQNEAQ (reference sequence). This CDR3 is CASSPRPGLAGEWSYNEPLC.

The V and J genes are TRBV20-1 and TRBJ2-1; D is perhaps TRBD1 or TRBD2 (5 bases each). The V gene lost 5 bases and the J gene lost 1 base, with 15 bases spanning the gap. CDR1 and CDR2 (germline): DFQATT, SNEGSKA (reference sequence). The CDR3 contains 15 residues. CDR3 amino acids: CSAYPGASSYNEQFF. Written as DNA, the CDR3 is TGCAGTGCTTACCCCGGGGCTAGTTCCTACAATGAGCAGTTCTTC.

Concerning this clonotype: A much larger clone differs by one base, so this may be a read error. The V gene is TRBV19, the J gene TRBJ1-2; D is undetermined. This CDR3 contains 16 residues. Trimming took off 4 bases at V and 4 bases at J, with 19 bases between the two ends. CDR1 is LNHDA, CDR2 SQIVND, per germline (reference sequence). CDR3 sequence reads: CASSTMGGVSSYGYTF. CDR3 DNA sequence: TGTGCCAGTAGTACCATGGGTGGGGTGTCTAGCTATGGCTACACCTTC.

The V and J genes are TRBV7-8 and TRBJ2-7; TRBD1 agrees at 7 bases. V was pared by 6 bases and J by 1 base, with 9 bases of the junction left unmatched. This CDR3 is 15 amino acids long. CDR1 and CDR2 (germline): SGHVS, FQNEAQ. DNA of the CDR3: TGTGCCAGCAGTTCCCTCCCAGGGGGATCCTACGAGCAGTACTTC. This sequence encodes CASSSLPGGSYEQYF. The whole variable domain, remainder taken from reference TRBV7-8 and TRBJ2-7, is GAGVSQSPRYKVAKRGQDVALRCDPISGHVSLFWYQQALGQGPEFLTYFQNEAQLDKSGLPSDRFFAERPEGSVSTLKIQRTQQEDSAVYLCASSSLPGGSYEQYFGPGTRLTVT.

The gene calls are TRBV7-8 and TRBJ2-1; 7 bases align to TRBD1. The J segment lost 9 bases and the V segment lost 3 bases, leaving 11 bases of the junction unmatched. The CDR3 covers 15 residues. The germline CDR1 and CDR2 sequences are SGHVS and FQNEAQ. The CDR3 DNA reads as TGTGCCAGCAGCTTGAAACCGGGACAGTGGGTTGAGCAGTTCTTC. Protein product: CASSLKPGQWVEQFF.

At least ten counts were recorded for this clonotype. The genes are TRBV19 and TRBJ1-1; possibly TRBD1 for D (5 bases). The germline V gene encodes CDR1 LNHDA and CDR2 SQIVND (reference sequence). The CDR3 is 15 residues long. The germline V and J ends were trimmed by 6 bases and 0 bases, with 14 bases remaining between them. CDR3 loop: CASSSRDSMNTEAFF. In nucleotides, the CDR3 is TGTGCCAGTAGCAGCCGCGACAGCATGAACACTGAAGCTTTCTTT.

In this sample, this clonotype turned up once. Because it lacks the conserved phenylalanine or tryptophan at the end, this CDR3 is likely a read error. The chain uses TRBV7-2 and TRBJ2-5, with D unresolved. The CDR3 is 13 amino acids. Trimming pared 1 base from V and 5 bases from J, leaving 8 bases between. Germline lookup yields CDR1 SGHTA and CDR2 FQGNSA. The CDR3 DNA reads TGTGCCAGCAGCTTAGATCTAGGGGAGACCCAGTACTTA. It yields the protein CASSLDLGETQYL.

The CDR3 reads CASSLGLVLPYEQYF. CDR3 nucleotides: TGTGCCAGCAGCTTAGGACTAGTTCTTCCCTACGAGCAGTACTTC. The chain links TRBV7-2 to TRBJ2-7; possibly TRBD2 for D (6 bases). The CDR3 runs to 15 residues. Trimming took off 1 base at V and 2 bases at J, with 12 bases between the two ends. Per the germline V gene, CDR1 is SGHTA and CDR2 is FQGNSA.

Turning to this clonotype: This may be a read error, as it is one base from a much larger clone. The chain employs TRBV12-3 or TRBV12-4 and TRBJ2-7; a weak D match, TRBD2 (5 bases). CDR3 size: 16 residues. In DNA form, the CDR3 reads TGTGCCAGCAGCCACCTTGGAGGTGGGGTAGTCTACGAGCAGCACTTC. Translation: CASSHLGGGVVYEQHF.

The table lists this clonotype with many counts. The V and J genes are TRBV19 and TRBJ1-1, with D hard to call. CDR1 is LNHDA and CDR2 is SQIVND in the germline V gene (reference sequence). The CDR3 loop spans 12 amino acids. The CDR3 region has the DNA TGTGCAACCCAGTCGCCACACACTGAAGCTTTCTTT. Its protein is CATQSPHTEAFF. Looking up the rest from reference TRBV19 and TRBJ1-1 gives the full variable domain: DGGITQSPKYLFRKEGQNVTLSCEQNLNHDAMYWYRQDPGQGLRLIYYSQIVNDFQKGDIAEGYSVSREKKESFPLTVTSAQKNPTAFYLCATQSPHTEAFFGQGTRLTVV.

Ten or more counts support this clonotype. The CDR3 reads CSVAGRIETQYF. CDR3 in DNA: TGCAGCGTTGCGGGCAGGATAGAGACCCAGTACTTC. The V call is TRBV29-1, the J call TRBJ2-5; D remains ambiguous. This CDR3 region has 12 residues. CDR1 and CDR2 from the germline V gene are SQVTM and ANQGSEA. Trimming shortened V by 4 bases and J by 4 bases, and 10 bases separated the two germline ends. Drawing the rest from reference TRBV29-1 and TRBJ2-5, the complete variable domain is SAVISQKPSRDICQRGTSLTIQCQVDSQVTMMFWYRQQPGQSLTLIATANQGSEATYESGFVIDKFPISRPNLTFSTLTVSNMSPEDSSIYLCSVAGRIETQYFGPGTRLLVL.

This clonotype appeared a few times. The V gene is TRBV7-9, the J gene TRBJ2-7; perhaps TRBD1 as D (5 bases). V was cut by 5 bases and J by 0 bases, with 14 bases left in between. This CDR3 has 15 amino acids. CDR1 SEHNR and CDR2 FQNEAQ come from the germline V gene (reference sequence). The CDR3 sequence: CASSQRRQTSYEQYF. The DNA for the CDR3 is TGTGCCAGCAGCCAGAGGCGACAGACCTCCTACGAGCAGTACTTC. Full variable domain (outside the CDR3, taken from reference TRBV7-9 and TRBJ2-7): DTGVSQNPRHKITKRGQNVTFRCDPISEHNRLYWYRQTLGQGPEFLTYFQNEAQLEKSRLLSDRFSAERPKGSFSTLEIQRTEQGDSAMYLCASSQRRQTSYEQYFGPGTRLTVT.

This clonotype was counted a few times. The rearrangement links TRBV15 to TRBJ2-7, with D possibly TRBD2 on 7 matching bases. Germline CDR1 and CDR2: LNHNV and YYDKDF (reference sequence). V was pared by 0 bases and J by 3 bases, with 15 bases between. This CDR3 spans 16 amino acids. The CDR3, as DNA: TGTGCCACCAGCAGAGAGGGGGGGCTTACAGTCTACGAGCAGTACTTC. This encodes CATSREGGLTVYEQYF.

This chain uses TRBV15 with TRBJ2-2, with D perhaps TRBD1 (5 bases). The V gene's germline CDR1 is LNHNV and CDR2 YYDKDF (reference sequence). V lost 8 bases and J lost 6, with 16 bases in between. The CDR3 has 14 residues. The DNA of the CDR3 is TGTGCCACCGGAAGCCAGGGTCGGCCCGGGGAGCTGTTTTTT. This codes for CATGSQGRPGELFF.

The V gene is TRBV25-1, the J gene TRBJ1-2; TRBD1 agrees at 9 bases. Unmatched junction bases numbered 14, after V lost 8 bases and J lost 4 bases. This CDR3 is 16 amino acids long. The germline CDR1 and CDR2 sequences are MGHDK and SYGVNS. Written as DNA, the CDR3 is TGTGCCAGCTCCCAGGGACAGGGCTTACCTTCCTATGGCTACACCTTC. This translates into CASSQGQGLPSYGYTF.

Comment on this clonotype: At one of its ends the junction is not consistent with the germline gene, which may arise from a read error. The gene calls are TRBV7-2 and TRBJ1-6, with D perhaps TRBD1 (5 bases). The CDR3 runs to 16 residues. Germline values: CDR1 SGHTA, CDR2 FQGNSA. The CDR3 loop is CASSLALAGGYSPLHF. The CDR3 DNA reads as TGTGCCAGCAGCCTAGCACTAGCGGGGGGTTATTCACCCCTCCACTTT. Full variable domain (rest looked up from reference TRBV7-2 and TRBJ1-6): GAGVSQSPSNKVTEKGKDVELRCDPISGHTALYWYRQSLGQGLEFLIYFQGNSAPDKSGLPSDRFSAERTGGSVSTLTIQRTQQEDSAVYLCASSLALAGGYSPLHFGNGTRLTVT.

Worth noting for this clonotype: It may be a read error: a sequence one base away is much more abundant. The rearrangement uses TRBV4-1 and TRBJ2-7, with unresolved D. In germline, CDR1 is MGHRA, CDR2 YSYEKL. CDR3 length: 13 residues. CDR3 nucleotides: TGCGCCAGGCACCCCGACACAACCTACGAGCAGTGCTTC. As protein: CARHPDTTYEQCF.

The chain joins TRBV19 to TRBJ2-2, with D tentatively TRBD2 (6 bases). The CDR3 sequence is 16 residues long. Trimming removed 5 bases at V and 1 base at J, with 14 bases between. Germline assignment: CDR1 LNHDA and CDR2 SQIVND (reference sequence). CDR3: CASSVEGRVNTGELFF. CDR3 coding DNA: TGTGCCAGTAGTGTGGAGGGGCGCGTGAACACCGGGGAGCTGTTTTTT.

For this clonotype: The junction departs from the called germline gene at one end, perhaps through a read error. The chain has TRBV12-3 or TRBV12-4 and TRBJ2-2; D assignment may be TRBD1 or TRBD2 (5 bases each). CDR3 length: 15 residues. CDR3 sequence (DNA): TGTGCCAGCAGTTCGGACACCCCGGGGCTCGGGGAGCTGCTTTTT. Protein: CASSSDTPGLGELLF.

There are many counts of this clonotype. The rearrangement links TRBV25-1 to TRBJ1-1; D is ambiguous. V lost 1 base and J lost 10, with 13 bases in between. Per germline, CDR1 MGHDK and CDR2 SYGVNS. This CDR3 is built from 13 residues. CDR3 bases: TGTGCCAGCAGTGAATCGGGGTGGAGAGGAGCTTTCTTT. It is translated as CASSESGWRGAFF.

This clonotype occurred many times. This chain uses TRBV4-1 with TRBJ1-1; D is unclear. Trimming left V 5 bases short and J 7 bases short, with 17 bases between. The CDR3 is made up of 14 amino acids. Germline V gives CDR1 MGHRA, CDR2 YSYEKL. In DNA, the CDR3 is TGCGCCAGCAGCATAACGTCTGAGAGGGATGAAGCTTTCTTT. Translated: CASSITSERDEAFF.

CDR3 coding DNA: TGCAGTGGGGACAGGGACTCCTACGAGCAGTACTTC. Translating gives CSGDRDSYEQYF. The genes are TRBV20-1 and TRBJ2-7; TRBD1 agrees at 9 bases. J was trimmed by 0 bases and V by 7 bases; bases with no gene match: 1. This CDR3 region has 12 residues. Germline V gene lookup returns CDR1 DFQATT and CDR2 SNEGSKA (reference sequence).

This clonotype was recorded many times. This chain joins TRBV19 and TRBJ1-5, with 8 bases matching TRBD1. V was pared by 5 bases and J by 6 bases, with 6 bases of the junction left unmatched. Germline V gene data show CDR1 as LNHDA and CDR2 as SQIVND (reference sequence). The CDR3 covers 14 residues. The DNA of the CDR3 is TGTGCCAGTAGTGCCTTGACAGGGGCTCAGCCCCAGCATTTT. Translating gives CASSALTGAQPQHF.

This clonotype was detected a few times. The chain employs TRBV6-5 and TRBJ2-2; 7 nucleotides align to TRBD2. Trimming at V came to 7 bases and at J to 6 bases, leaving 20 bases not matched to a gene. The CDR3 length is 18 residues. From germline, CDR1 is MNHEY and CDR2 SVGAGI. Written as DNA, the CDR3 is TGTGCCAGCAACCGAGGTGGTGGGAGGGCCGCTGGGGCCGGGGAGCTGTTTTTT. It is translated as CASNRGGGRAAGAGELFF.

The CDR3 DNA sequence: TGTGCCAGCAGCTTAGGACAGACAGATACGCAGTATTTT. It codes for CASSLGQTDTQYF. The V call is TRBV7-3, the J call TRBJ2-3, with D tentatively TRBD1 (6 bases). V was trimmed by 2 bases and J by 3 bases, leaving 6 bases between them. Germline assignment: CDR1 SGHTA and CDR2 FQGTGA. The CDR3 covers 13 residues.

In this sample, this clonotype turned up many times. The CDR3, as DNA: TGTGCCAGTCTGAAGACGGGACTGTTGAACACTGAAGCTTTCTTT. It specifies CASLKTGLLNTEAFF. The J gene is TRBJ1-1, the V gene TRBV19; D may be TRBD1 (5 bases). CDR1 LNHDA and CDR2 SQIVND come from the germline V gene (reference sequence). Trimming shortened V by 8 bases and J by 0 bases, and 16 bases separated the two germline ends. This CDR3 region has 15 residues.

This clonotype occurred a few times. The rearrangement uses TRBV20-1 and TRBJ2-7; no reliable D call. V lost 3 bases to trimming and J lost 0 bases, with 12 bases between them. CDR1 and CDR2 from the germline V gene are DFQATT and SNEGSKA (reference sequence). The CDR3 totals 14 residues. The CDR3 region is CSASSRHSSYEQYF. CDR3 bases: TGCAGTGCTAGCTCCAGGCACTCCTCCTACGAGCAGTACTTC.